Shown below are 11 T cell receptor beta chains from a single sample sequenced in a study of T cell repertoires in cytomegalovirus infection. Each CDR3 protein gets one entry after TCRdb re-called the reads with MiXCR. The sample has around 300,000 distinct CDR3 sequences, 9% to 9.5% seen once. Sequenced input: PBMCs. These receptors were obtained from a human donor in good health (CMV status not recorded). Some clones in this sample may be carry-over from other donors' samples.

This clonotype showed up just a few times. The rearrangement uses TRBV20-1 and TRBJ2-7, with 7 bases lining up with TRBD2. This CDR3 spans 14 amino acids. The germline gives CDR1 DFQATT, CDR2 SNEGSKA (reference sequence). V dropped 2 bases and J dropped 3; count of bases not matched to a gene: 7. The CDR3 bases are TGCAGTGCTAGAATGGCTAGCGGAGGCTACGAGCAGTACTTC. Translated: CSARMASGGYEQYF.

Details on this clonotype: A single base separates this from a much larger clone, so it may be a read error. The rearrangement uses TRBV12-3 or TRBV12-4 and TRBJ1-4; 7 bases are shared with TRBD1. The CDR3 runs to 15 residues. The CDR3 protein is CACRPGQLKKEKLFF. The CDR3 DNA sequence: TGTGCCTGCAGACCGGGACAGTTGAAAAAAGAAAAACTGTTTTTT.

This clonotype has more than one count but fewer than ten. This chain uses TRBV7-1 with TRBJ1-2; the D is unclear. TRBV7-1 is reported as an ORF; its role is uncertain. The CDR3 is 13 residues long. Trimming removed 5 bases from V and 2 bases from J, with 9 bases in between. The DNA of the CDR3 is TGTGCCAGCAGCAATCGGTCGAACTATGGCTACACCTTC. This encodes CASSNRSNYGYTF.

This clonotype was detected only a few times. The CDR3 loop is CASSSDRVDGELFF. Here the CDR3 DNA reads TGTGCCAGCAGTTCTGACAGGGTGGACGGGGAGCTGTTTTTT. V is TRBV27 and J is TRBJ2-2; 7 bases are a match to TRBD1. The V and J ends lost 4 bases and 7 bases, in that order; junction bases with no gene match: 6. CDR1 is MNHEY, CDR2 SMNVEV, per germline (reference sequence). The length of the CDR3 is 14 residues.

This clonotype was observed at least ten times. This chain connects TRBV12-3 or TRBV12-4 to TRBJ2-7, with D unresolved. Deletions cut 6 bases from V and 1 base from J, with 10 bases between. The CDR3 contains 13 residues. CDR3 in DNA: TGTGCCAGCAGCCCCATTGGGTCCTACGAGCAGTACTTC. Translating gives CASSPIGSYEQYF.

Points on this clonotype: A read error is possible here, since a much larger clone lies one base away. The genes are TRBV7-8 and TRBJ2-4; 7 nucleotides match TRBD2. This CDR3 is 18 amino acids long. In germline, CDR1 is SGHVS, CDR2 FQNEAQ. V lost 1 base, J lost 0 bases, and 9 bases stayed unmatched. The CDR3 DNA follows: TGTGCCAGCAGCTTAGTGGCGGGGGAAACCCTAGCCAAAAACATTCAGTACTTC. Encoded protein: CASSLVAGETLAKNIQYF.

V gene TRBV12-3 or TRBV12-4 combines with J gene TRBJ2-3, with 7 bases lining up with TRBD1. The CDR3 extends over 15 amino acids. The junction had 6 bases not matched to a gene; V was cut back by 5 bases and J by 1 base. CDR3 nucleotide sequence: TGTGCCAGCAGTCTGGGGACAGTAGGCACAGATACGCAGTATTTT. Translation: CASSLGTVGTDTQYF.

This clonotype was seen only a few times. The J gene is TRBJ1-4, the V gene TRBV5-6; D unresolved. The CDR3 loop spans 13 amino acids. Germline V gives CDR1 SGHDT, CDR2 YYEEEE. V lost 4 bases and J lost 0, with 4 bases in between. The CDR3: CASSLTTNEKLFF. CDR3 bases: TGTGCCAGCAGCCTTACAACTAATGAAAAACTGTTTTTT. Full variable domain (remainder filled in from reference TRBV5-6 and TRBJ1-4): DAGVTQSPTHLIKTRGQQVTLRCSPKSGHDTVSWYQQALGQGPQFIFQYYEEEERQRGNFPDRFSGHQFPNYSSELNVNALLLGDSALYLCASSLTTNEKLFFGSGTQLSVL.

The chain carries TRBV7-2 and TRBJ1-2; tentative D call: TRBD1 (6 bases). This CDR3 spans 16 amino acids. V was clipped by 1 base and J by 4 bases, with 16 bases between them. The germline V gene encodes CDR1 SGHTA and CDR2 FQGNSA. CDR3 bases: TGTGCCAGCAGCTTAGGGGGGGGCACAGGTAGCTATGGCTACACCTTC. Its protein product is CASSLGGGTGSYGYTF.

This clonotype was detected a few times. This rearrangement joins TRBV6-1 to TRBJ2-1; TRBD1 might be the D (6 bases). Germline V gene sequence: CDR1 MNHNS, CDR2 SASEGT. This CDR3 region has 16 residues. Trimming shortened V by 5 bases and J by 5 bases, and 19 bases separated the two germline ends. CDR3 loop: CASSTPPTGIHNEQFF. In DNA, the CDR3 is TGTGCCAGCAGTACCCCCCCCACAGGGATCCACAATGAGCAGTTCTTC.

In its sample, this clonotype was seen many times. The rearrangement uses TRBV7-2 and TRBJ1-2; D is uncertain. This CDR3 has 12 residues. Germline-derived CDR1 and CDR2 are SGHTA and FQGNSA. Trimming cost V 1 base and J 8 bases, with 8 bases left between them. The CDR3 coding sequence is TGTGCCAGCAGCTTAGAGACTGAAGGCTACACCTTC. Translated: CASSLETEGYTF.